The 14 T cell receptor beta chains in this list originate from one sample, sequenced in a study of HIV-infected patients and healthy controls (dated by TCRdb to the mid-2010s). Follow-up blood was drawn from HIV-infected patients roughly three months, about 14 weeks, after the initiation of antiretroviral therapy. Whole blood was used without cell fractionation, so the repertoire reflected all unsorted peripheral T cells. Library generation was performed with 5' RACE. Reads for this sample came from an Illumina MiSeq. Reverse transcription of approximately 500 ng RNA was performed with SuperScript III using primers directed against the alpha and beta constant regions. Separate alpha and beta chain libraries were made by chain-specific third strand synthesis with multiplexing indices. Clones were called with MiXCR by TCRdb after fastp trimmed the public reads at Q25, and only in-frame beta chains were retained. Identical CDR3 proteins give one entry, which carries the most common genes and DNA. The sample has fewer than 20,000 distinct CDR3 sequences on record, approximately 9% of them singletons. Together, the top ten hold around 20% of the sample.

The sample consisted of blood, taken during antiretroviral therapy. The receptor source for this set is an adult with HIV infection.

This clonotype was found many times. The gene calls are TRBV27 and TRBJ1-2; TRBD1 is a possible D gene (5 bases). The CDR3 runs 15 residues. The V gene lost 5 bases and the J gene lost 3 bases, with 16 bases spanning the gap. The germline V gene encodes CDR1 MNHEY and CDR2 SMNVEV (reference sequence). The CDR3 loop reads CASSPVFGTDYGYTF. The CDR3 DNA is TGTGCCAGCAGTCCCGTTTTCGGGACGGACTATGGCTACACCTTC.

The chain joins TRBV11-2 to TRBJ2-7; 13 bases fit TRBD2. The CDR3 has 16 residues. Germline V gene data show CDR1 as SGHAT and CDR2 as FQNNGV. V trimming: 1 base; J trimming: 6 bases; junction bases outside the gene matches: 6. CDR3 DNA: TGTGCCAGCAGCTTAGTACCGGGACTAGCGGGGAGCGAGCAGTACTTC. Its translation is CASSLVPGLAGSEQYF. The full variable domain, completed using reference TRBV11-2 and TRBJ2-7, is EAGVAQSPRYKIIEKRQSVAFWCNPISGHATLYWYQQILGQGPKLLIQFQNNGVVDDSQLPKDRFSAERLKGVDSTLKIQPAKLEDSAVYLCASSLVPGLAGSEQYFGPGTRLTVT.

This clonotype was observed many times. J is TRBJ1-1 and V is TRBV5-1; D unresolved. The CDR3 totals 15 residues. V lost 1 base and J 0 bases, leaving 10 bases between the germline ends. The germline gives CDR1 SGHRS, CDR2 YFSETQ. CDR3 region: CASSLRTAMNTEAFF. The DNA of the CDR3 is TGCGCCAGCAGCTTGAGGACCGCTATGAACACTGAAGCTTTCTTT.

This clonotype was counted many times. The chain carries TRBV7-8 and TRBJ2-5; TRBD2 agrees at 9 bases. The length of the CDR3 is 15 residues. The junction had 4 bases not matched to a gene; V was cut back by 1 base and J by 4 bases. From germline, CDR1 is SGHVS and CDR2 FQNEAQ. In DNA form, the CDR3 reads TGTGCCAGCAGCTTAGAGGGACTAGCCGCAGAGACCCAGTACTTC. Translation: CASSLEGLAAETQYF.

This clonotype has ten or more counts. The chain has TRBV11-2 and TRBJ2-2; TRBD2 might be the D (6 bases). Germline lookup yields CDR1 SGHAT and CDR2 FQNNGV. V was shortened by 1 base and J by 6 bases, with 12 bases between the two germline ends. This CDR3 has 15 residues. CDR3 amino acids: CASSLVFAGPGELFF. The CDR3 DNA reads as TGTGCCAGCAGCTTAGTCTTCGCGGGGCCCGGGGAGCTGTTTTTT.

This clonotype was seen a handful of times. Here the CDR3 DNA reads TGTGCCAGCAGTGAAGCGGTTGGGCCATTCTCGGGAAACACCATATATTTT. This sequence encodes CASSEAVGPFSGNTIYF. The chain recombines TRBV2 with TRBJ1-3; no clear D gene. The CDR3 contains 17 residues. V lost 0 bases, J lost 4 bases, and 16 bases lay in between. Germline assignment: CDR1 SNHLY and CDR2 FYNNEI.

This clonotype was detected ten times or more. This chain links TRBV20-1 with TRBJ2-7; no firm D call. Germline CDR1 reads DFQATT; CDR2 reads SNEGSKA (reference sequence). V was pared by 0 bases and J by 1 base, with 19 bases between. CDR3 length equals 17 residues. CDR3 in DNA: TGCAGTGCTAGAGATCGTTCGTTAGCAGGAATGTCCTACGAGCAGTACTTC. It encodes CSARDRSLAGMSYEQYF.

Many counts were recorded for this clonotype. J is TRBJ2-1 and V is TRBV12-3 or TRBV12-4, with D hard to call. The CDR3 length is 12 residues. V lost 3 bases and J 7 bases, leaving 7 bases between the germline ends. CDR3 DNA sequence: TGTGCCAGCAGTTTGTTGCGAAATGAGCAGTTCTTC. It is translated as CASSLLRNEQFF.

This clonotype was counted ten times or more. V and J are TRBV6-6 and TRBJ2-3; the match to TRBD2 covers 12 bases. The CDR3 runs 17 residues. Germline V gene data show CDR1 as MNHNY and CDR2 as SVGAGI (reference sequence). V shed 0 bases, J shed 0 bases, and the junction held 1 base outside the gene matches. CDR3 DNA: TGTGCCAGCAGTTACTCGGGACTAGCGGGCAGCACAGATACGCAGTATTTT. Translated: CASSYSGLAGSTDTQYF.

The chain combines TRBV30 with TRBJ1-2, with a tentative D call TRBD1 (5 bases). Trimming removed 2 bases at V and 4 bases at J, with 11 bases between. This CDR3 region has 13 residues. Germline V gives CDR1 GTSNPN, CDR2 SVGIG (reference sequence). The CDR3 nucleotides read TGTGCCTGGAGTCTCCAGGGAGGCTATGGCTACACCTTC. It translates to CAWSLQGGYGYTF.

The table lists this clonotype with a few counts. This rearrangement joins TRBV24-1 to TRBJ2-2; 8 bases are shared with TRBD1. The germline CDR1 and CDR2 sequences are KGHDR and SFDVKD. The CDR3 extends over 15 amino acids. J gave up 3 bases and V 3 bases, and 2 bases lay outside the gene matches. This chain's CDR3 is CATSDQGADTGELFF. The CDR3 coding sequence is TGTGCCACCAGTGATCAGGGGGCCGACACCGGGGAGCTGTTTTTT.

The chain has TRBV11-2 and TRBJ2-1; unclear D gene. Germline-derived CDR1 and CDR2 are SGHAT and FQNNGV. V gave up 4 bases and J gave up 0 bases, with 10 bases separating them. This CDR3 region has 15 residues. The CDR3 sequence: CASSSTLNSYNEQFF. The CDR3 DNA sequence: TGTGCCAGCAGCTCCACACTAAACTCCTACAATGAGCAGTTCTTC.

This clonotype was recorded a few times. CDR3 region: CASSWDRVGEQFF. DNA of the CDR3: TGTGCCAGCAGTTGGGACAGGGTGGGTGAGCAGTTCTTC. The V and J genes are TRBV12-3 or TRBV12-4 and TRBJ2-1; 9 bases agree with TRBD1. CDR3 length: 13 residues. V lost 4 bases to trimming and J lost 9 bases; unmatched junction nucleotides: 4.

This clonotype was picked up many times. The V call is TRBV5-1, the J call TRBJ1-1; TRBD1 aligns across 7 bases. After removal of 2 bases from V and 2 bases from J, the junction contained 6 bases not matched to a gene. This CDR3 comprises 15 residues. The germline V gene encodes CDR1 SGHRS and CDR2 YFSETQ. Written as DNA, the CDR3 is TGCGCCAGCAGCTTTACCGGGACAGAAAACACTGAAGCTTTCTTT. This translates into CASSFTGTENTEAFF.